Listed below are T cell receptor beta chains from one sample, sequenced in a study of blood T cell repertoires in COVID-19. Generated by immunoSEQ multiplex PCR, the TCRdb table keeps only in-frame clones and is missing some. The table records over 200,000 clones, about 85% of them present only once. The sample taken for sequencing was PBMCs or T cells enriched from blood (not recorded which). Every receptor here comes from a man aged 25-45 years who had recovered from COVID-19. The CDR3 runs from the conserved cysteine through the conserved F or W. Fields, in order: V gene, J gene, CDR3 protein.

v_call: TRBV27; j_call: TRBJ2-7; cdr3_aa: CASSKYPPGTGGYEQYF
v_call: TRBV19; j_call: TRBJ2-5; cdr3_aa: CASSVLLSPQETQYF
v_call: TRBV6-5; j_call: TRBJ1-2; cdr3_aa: CASSYEGGYTF
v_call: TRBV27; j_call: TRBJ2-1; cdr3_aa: CASSLLTSGRSEQFF
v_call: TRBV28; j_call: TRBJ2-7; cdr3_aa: CASSFPLYEQYF
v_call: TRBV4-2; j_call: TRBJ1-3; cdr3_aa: CASSQDPGSGNTIYF
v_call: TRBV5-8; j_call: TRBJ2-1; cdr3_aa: CASSGYRVNEQFF
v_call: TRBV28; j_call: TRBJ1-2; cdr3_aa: CASSRSSYGYTF
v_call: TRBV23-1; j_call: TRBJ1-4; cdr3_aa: CASSQFEGQGKEEKLFF
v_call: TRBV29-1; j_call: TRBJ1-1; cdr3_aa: CSVEWAGSFSTEAFF
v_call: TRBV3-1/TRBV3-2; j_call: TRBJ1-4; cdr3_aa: CASSQIKGQGPEKLFF
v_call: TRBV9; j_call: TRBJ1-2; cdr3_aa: CASKGDPGVGGYTF
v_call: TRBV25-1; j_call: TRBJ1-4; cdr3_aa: CASSELGEVEKLFF
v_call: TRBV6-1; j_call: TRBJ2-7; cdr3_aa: CASSEYGTVLSF
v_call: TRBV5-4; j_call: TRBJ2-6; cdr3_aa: CASSPTGRPGANVLTF
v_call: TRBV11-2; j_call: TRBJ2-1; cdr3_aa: CASSSASSGSYNEQFF
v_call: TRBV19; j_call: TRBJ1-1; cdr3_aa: CASSDRGGGTEAFF
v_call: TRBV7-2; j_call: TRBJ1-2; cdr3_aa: CASSLGTGTPGYTF
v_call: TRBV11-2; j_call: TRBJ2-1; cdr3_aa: CASSSQLLRGNEQFF
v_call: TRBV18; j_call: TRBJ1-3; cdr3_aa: CASSPPGGSSGNTIYF
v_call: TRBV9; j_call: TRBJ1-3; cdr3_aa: CASSVGIQGDTIYF
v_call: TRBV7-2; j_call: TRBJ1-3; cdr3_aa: CASSGNRVNTIYF
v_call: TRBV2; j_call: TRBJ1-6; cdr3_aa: CASSETGQPNSPLHF
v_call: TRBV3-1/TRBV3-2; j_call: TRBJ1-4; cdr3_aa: CASRSLTNEKLFF
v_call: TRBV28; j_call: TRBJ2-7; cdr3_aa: CASSTHYEQYF
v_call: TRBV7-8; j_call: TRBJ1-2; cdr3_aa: CASSTPGQVPYGYTF
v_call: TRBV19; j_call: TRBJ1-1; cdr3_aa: CAARTGRNTEAFF
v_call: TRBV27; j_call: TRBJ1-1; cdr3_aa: CASSLFAGGSNTEAFF
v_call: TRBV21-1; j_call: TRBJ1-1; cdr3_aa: CASSKTQRGTEAFF
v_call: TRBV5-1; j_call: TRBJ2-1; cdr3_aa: CASSSGQSSYNEQFF
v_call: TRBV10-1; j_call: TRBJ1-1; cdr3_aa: CASSEPGTRNTEAFF
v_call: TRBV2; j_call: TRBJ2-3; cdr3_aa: CASSEIVSTDTQYF
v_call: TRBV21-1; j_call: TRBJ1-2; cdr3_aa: CASSNYGGFVPNYGYTF
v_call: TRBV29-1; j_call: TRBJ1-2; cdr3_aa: CSGGTNGYTF
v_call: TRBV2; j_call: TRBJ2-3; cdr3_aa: CASSARVTNGKDTQYF
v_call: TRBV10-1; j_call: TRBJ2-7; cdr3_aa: CASSESGRGGEQYF
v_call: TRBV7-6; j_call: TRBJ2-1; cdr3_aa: CASSLEGQGAGEQFF
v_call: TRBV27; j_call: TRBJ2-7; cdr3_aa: CASSLNSSPYEQYF
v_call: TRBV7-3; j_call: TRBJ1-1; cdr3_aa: CASSRGENTEAFF
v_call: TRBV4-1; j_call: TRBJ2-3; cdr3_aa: CASSQRTSGRGDTQYF
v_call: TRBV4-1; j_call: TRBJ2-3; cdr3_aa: CASSQPMDTQYF
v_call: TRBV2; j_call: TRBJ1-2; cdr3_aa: CASSESSPNYGYTF